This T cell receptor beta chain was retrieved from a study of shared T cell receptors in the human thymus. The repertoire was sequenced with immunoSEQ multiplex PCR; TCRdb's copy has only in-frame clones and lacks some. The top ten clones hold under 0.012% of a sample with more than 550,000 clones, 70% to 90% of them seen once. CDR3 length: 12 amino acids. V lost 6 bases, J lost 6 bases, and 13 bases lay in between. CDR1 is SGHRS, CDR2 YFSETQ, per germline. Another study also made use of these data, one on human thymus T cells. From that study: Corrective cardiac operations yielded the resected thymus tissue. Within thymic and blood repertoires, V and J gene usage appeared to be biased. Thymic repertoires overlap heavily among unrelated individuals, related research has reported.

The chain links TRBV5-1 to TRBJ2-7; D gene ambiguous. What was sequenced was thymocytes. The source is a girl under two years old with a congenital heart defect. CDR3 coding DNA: TGCGCCAGCATTAATACAGTCGGCGAGCAGTACTTC. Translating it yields CASINTVGEQYF.